This TCR beta chain was recorded in a study of blood T cell repertoires in COVID-19. Study in general: Samples representing acute and convalescent COVID-19 were sourced from the United States, Italy and Spain. Sources were T cells, B-cell-depleted T cells, or PBMCs; the material itself was cDNA or gDNA.

Authors' processing steps: Cell counts per sample came from amplifying reference gene primers. Only in-frame clones appear in the TCRdb table, and some are missing; sequencing was by immunoSEQ multiplex PCR. The V and J calls and clone size come from that table; D and trimming were worked out from the DNA. The data contain 65,000 to 80,000 clones, approximately 80% of them singletons. CDR1 is LGHNA, CDR2 YSLEER, per germline. This CDR3 has 15 amino acids. V was trimmed by 2 bases and J by 4 bases, leaving 11 bases between them. Sequencing input: peripheral blood. The chain recombines TRBV4-3 with TRBJ2-2; no definite D call. The source is a man aged 50-59 years with acute or convalescent COVID-19. The CDR3 coding sequence is TGCGCCAGCAGCCAATCCTGGCCTGTCACCGGGGAGCTGTTTTTT. It translates to CASSQSWPVTGELFF.